Presented here are 12 T cell receptor beta chains from one specimen sequenced in a study of blood T cell repertoires in COVID-19. TCRdb's copy holds only in-frame clones and misses some; the assay was immunoSEQ multiplex PCR. This sample yields 75,000 to 85,000 clones, of which 75% to 90% are seen a single time; roughly a sixth belongs to the top ten. Input material: peripheral blood. The source is a human donor in a cohort sampled during active COVID-19.

The V gene is TRBV5-1, the J gene TRBJ2-1; 14 bases fit TRBD2. This CDR3 region has 15 residues. Per germline, CDR1 SGHRS and CDR2 YFSETQ. The V and J ends lost 1 base and 13 bases, in that order; junction bases with no gene match: 7. In DNA form, the CDR3 reads TGCGCCAGCAGCTTGAAGGGACTAGCGGGAGAAGGACAGTTCTTC. It encodes CASSLKGLAGEGQFF.

The chain uses TRBV5-1 and TRBJ2-2, with TRBD1 identical over 10 bases. The J segment lost 5 bases and the V segment lost 6 bases, leaving 7 bases of the junction unmatched. This CDR3 region has 15 residues. Germline V gives CDR1 SGHRS, CDR2 YFSETQ. The CDR3 reads CASTVDRGLTGELFF. Here the CDR3 DNA reads TGCGCCAGCACCGTGGACAGGGGGTTGACCGGGGAGCTGTTTTTT.

The CDR3 here is CASSLYRGLEQFF. CDR3 bases: TGCGCCAGCAGCTTATACAGGGGGCTTGAGCAGTTCTTC. The chain is built from TRBV5-1 and TRBJ2-1; 9 nucleotides agree with TRBD1. This CDR3 is built from 13 residues. Trimming at V came to 2 bases and at J to 9 bases, leaving 3 bases not matched to a gene. Germline V gives CDR1 SGHRS, CDR2 YFSETQ. Complete variable domain (other parts from reference TRBV5-1 and TRBJ2-1): KAGVTQTPRYLIKTRGQQVTLSCSPISGHRSVSWYQQTPGQGLQFLFEYFSETQRNKGNFPGRFSGRQFSNSRSEMNVSTLELGDSALYLCASSLYRGLEQFFGPGTRLTVL.

The chain couples TRBV11-2 to TRBJ2-7, with D unresolved. Germline lookup yields CDR1 SGHAT and CDR2 FQNNGV. V dropped 2 bases and J dropped 4 bases, with 6 bases sitting between them. The CDR3 is 12 residues long. The CDR3 nucleotides read TGTGCCAGCAGCTTAATATTTTACGAGCAGTACTTC. As protein: CASSLIFYEQYF.

This chain connects TRBV7-9 to TRBJ2-5, with 8 bases that match TRBD1. V lost 5 bases and J lost 5; bases outside the gene matches: 13. The CDR3 extends over 16 amino acids. The V gene's germline CDR1 is SEHNR and CDR2 FQNEAQ (reference sequence). The CDR3 nucleotides are TGTGCCAGCAGCGCGTCGCGGACAGGGAAACCGGAGACCCAGTACTTC. It encodes CASSASRTGKPETQYF.

CDR3: CASSTQGATSYEQYF. Here the CDR3 DNA reads TGTGCCAGCAGCACACAGGGGGCGACGTCCTACGAGCAGTACTTC. This chain uses TRBV28 with TRBJ2-7; 9 nucleotides line up with TRBD1. CDR1 is MDHEN and CDR2 is SYDVKM in the germline V gene. Trimming removed 6 bases from V and 1 base from J; junction bases left unmatched: 7. The CDR3 is made up of 15 amino acids.

The J gene is TRBJ1-6, the V gene TRBV28, with D tentatively TRBD1 (6 bases). This CDR3 has 15 amino acids. Per germline, CDR1 MDHEN and CDR2 SYDVKM. Trimming took 7 bases from V and 12 from J, leaving 22 bases between them. The CDR3 nucleotides read TGTGCCAGCACGAGTCCCACGGGGGGCCCTATACCCCTCCACTTT. The encoded protein is CASTSPTGGPIPLHF.

This chain uses TRBV9 with TRBJ1-2; D ambiguous. The CDR3 totals 16 residues. V was clipped by 0 bases and J by 0 bases, with 12 bases between them. Germline V gene lookup returns CDR1 SGDLS and CDR2 YYNGEE. CDR3 region: CASSVGVAGANYGYTF. The CDR3 DNA follows: TGTGCCAGCAGCGTAGGGGTGGCAGGCGCTAACTATGGCTACACCTTC. The full variable domain, in which reference TRBV9 and TRBJ1-2 provide the parts outside the CDR3, is DSGVTQTPKHLITATGQRVTLRCSPRSGDLSVYWYQQSLDQGLQFLIQYYNGEERAKGNILERFSAQQFPDLHSELNLSSLELGDSALYFCASSVGVAGANYGYTFGSGTRLTVV.

The chain uses TRBV19 and TRBJ1-2; no definite D call. The ends were cut back, 3 bases at V and 5 bases at J, with 13 bases in the middle. Germline lookup yields CDR1 LNHDA and CDR2 SQIVND (reference sequence). The CDR3 is 14 amino acids. The CDR3 nucleotides are TGTGCCAGTAGTATTTCGATCGCGGGGTATGGCTACACCTTC. Translation: CASSISIAGYGYTF.

The J gene is TRBJ2-1, the V gene TRBV10-2; 7 nucleotides align to TRBD2. Per the germline V gene, CDR1 is WSHSY and CDR2 is SAAADI. The ends lost 6 bases at V and 4 bases at J; junction bases unmatched: 9. The CDR3 totals 15 residues. The CDR3 nucleotides read TGCGCCAGCAGCCCGACTAGCCCTGAGTACAATGAGCAGTTCTTC. Translated: CASSPTSPEYNEQFF.

V is TRBV7-2 and J is TRBJ2-2; 14 bases agree with TRBD2. Germline CDR1 is SGHTA and CDR2 is FQGNSA. The length of the CDR3 is 18 residues. J gave up 2 bases and V 4 bases, and 6 bases lay outside the gene matches. CDR3 loop: CASSSRTSGGTNTGELFF. The CDR3 DNA sequence: TGTGCCAGCAGCTCTCGGACTAGCGGGGGGACCAACACCGGGGAGCTGTTTTTT.

The gene calls are TRBV5-1 and TRBJ2-2; TRBD2 matches 10 bases. The CDR3 is made up of 16 amino acids. J gave up 5 bases and V 4 bases, and 8 bases lay outside the gene matches. The germline V gene has CDR1 SGHRS and CDR2 YFSETQ. CDR3 in DNA: TGCGCCAGCAGCACAGCGGGAGGGAGCGGTACCGGGGAGCTGTTTTTT. Protein sequence: CASSTAGGSGTGELFF.